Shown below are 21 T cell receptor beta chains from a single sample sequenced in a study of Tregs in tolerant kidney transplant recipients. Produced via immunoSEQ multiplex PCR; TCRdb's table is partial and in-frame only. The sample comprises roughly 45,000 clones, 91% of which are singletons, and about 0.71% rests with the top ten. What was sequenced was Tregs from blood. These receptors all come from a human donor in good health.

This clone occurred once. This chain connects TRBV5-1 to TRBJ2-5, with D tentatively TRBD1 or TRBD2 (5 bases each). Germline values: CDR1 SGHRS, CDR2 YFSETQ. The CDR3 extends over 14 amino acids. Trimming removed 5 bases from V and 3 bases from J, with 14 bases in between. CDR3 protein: CASSWGNRKETQYF. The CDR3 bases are TGCGCCAGCAGTTGGGGGAACAGAAAAGAGACCCAGTACTTC.

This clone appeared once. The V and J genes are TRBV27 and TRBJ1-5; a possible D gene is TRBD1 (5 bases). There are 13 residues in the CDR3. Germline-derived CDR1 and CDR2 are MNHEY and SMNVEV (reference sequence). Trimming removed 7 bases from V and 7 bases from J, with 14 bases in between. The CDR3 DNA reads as TGTGCCAGCACCCCTGGGGGTGGGCAGCCCCAGCATTTT. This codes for CASTPGGGQPQHF.

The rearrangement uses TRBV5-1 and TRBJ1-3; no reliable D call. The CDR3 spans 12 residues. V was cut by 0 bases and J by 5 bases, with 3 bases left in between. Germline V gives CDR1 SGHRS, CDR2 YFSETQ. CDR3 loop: CASSLDRNTIYF. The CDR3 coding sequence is TGCGCCAGCAGCTTGGACCGAAACACCATATATTTT.

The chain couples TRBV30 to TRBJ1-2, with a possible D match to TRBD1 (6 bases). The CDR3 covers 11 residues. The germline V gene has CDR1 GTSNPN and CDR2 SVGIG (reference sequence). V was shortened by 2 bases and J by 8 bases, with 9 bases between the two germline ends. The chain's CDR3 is CAWSLGGGYTF. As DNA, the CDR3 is TGTGCCTGGAGTCTAGGGGGAGGCTACACCTTC.

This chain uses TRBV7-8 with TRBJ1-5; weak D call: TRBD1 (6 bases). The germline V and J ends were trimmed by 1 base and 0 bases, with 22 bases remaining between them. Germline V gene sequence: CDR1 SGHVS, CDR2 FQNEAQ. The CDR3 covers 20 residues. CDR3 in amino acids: CASSLVGTTNPIYSNQPQHF. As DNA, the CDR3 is TGTGCCAGCAGCTTAGTTGGGACAACAAATCCTATCTATAGCAATCAGCCCCAGCATTTT. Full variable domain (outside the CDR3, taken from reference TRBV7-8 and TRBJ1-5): GAGVSQSPRYKVAKRGQDVALRCDPISGHVSLFWYQQALGQGPEFLTYFQNEAQLDKSGLPSDRFFAERPEGSVSTLKIQRTQQEDSAVYLCASSLVGTTNPIYSNQPQHFGDGTRLSIL.

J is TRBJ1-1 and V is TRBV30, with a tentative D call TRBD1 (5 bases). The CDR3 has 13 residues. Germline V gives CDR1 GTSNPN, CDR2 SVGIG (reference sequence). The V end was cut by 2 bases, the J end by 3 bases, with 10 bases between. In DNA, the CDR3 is TGTGCCTGGAGTTGGGACTTAGACACTGAAGCTTTCTTT. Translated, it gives CAWSWDLDTEAFF.

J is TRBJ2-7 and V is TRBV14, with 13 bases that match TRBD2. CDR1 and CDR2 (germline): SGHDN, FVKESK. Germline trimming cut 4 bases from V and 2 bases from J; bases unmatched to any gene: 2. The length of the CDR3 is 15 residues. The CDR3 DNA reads TGTGCCAGCAGCCTGGGACTAGCGGGGACCTACGAGCAGTACTTC. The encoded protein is CASSLGLAGTYEQYF.

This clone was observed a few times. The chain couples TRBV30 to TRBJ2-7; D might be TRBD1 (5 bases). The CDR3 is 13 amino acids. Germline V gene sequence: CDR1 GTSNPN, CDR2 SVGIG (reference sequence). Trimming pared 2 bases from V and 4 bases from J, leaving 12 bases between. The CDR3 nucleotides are TGTGCCTGGAGTCAGGGTTCCGGGTACGAGCAGTACTTC. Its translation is CAWSQGSGYEQYF.

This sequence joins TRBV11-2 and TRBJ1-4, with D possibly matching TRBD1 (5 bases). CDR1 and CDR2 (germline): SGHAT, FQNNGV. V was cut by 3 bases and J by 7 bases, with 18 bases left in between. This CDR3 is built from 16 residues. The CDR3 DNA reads TGTGCCAGCAGCTTTACTACAGGACCTTGGCGTGAAAAACTGTTTTTT. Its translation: CASSFTTGPWREKLFF.

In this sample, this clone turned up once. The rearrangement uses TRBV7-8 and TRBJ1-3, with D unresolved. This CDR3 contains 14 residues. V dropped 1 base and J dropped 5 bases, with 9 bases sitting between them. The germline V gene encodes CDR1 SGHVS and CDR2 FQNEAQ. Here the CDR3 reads CASSLVRARNTIYF. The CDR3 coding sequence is TGTGCCAGCAGCTTAGTTCGGGCTAGAAACACCATATATTTT.

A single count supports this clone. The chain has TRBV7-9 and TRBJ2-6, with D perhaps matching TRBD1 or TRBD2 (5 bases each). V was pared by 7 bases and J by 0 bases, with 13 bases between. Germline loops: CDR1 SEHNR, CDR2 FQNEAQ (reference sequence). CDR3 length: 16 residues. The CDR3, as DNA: TGTGCCAGCAACCTTGGGGGAAGCTCTGGGGCCAACGTCCTGACTTTC. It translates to CASNLGGSSGANVLTF.

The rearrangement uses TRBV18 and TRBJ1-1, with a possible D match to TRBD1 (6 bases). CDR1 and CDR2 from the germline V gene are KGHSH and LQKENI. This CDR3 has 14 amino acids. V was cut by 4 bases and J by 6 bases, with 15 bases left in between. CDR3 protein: CASSLPQGRAEAFF. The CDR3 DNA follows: TGTGCCAGCTCACTACCGCAGGGGCGGGCTGAAGCTTTCTTT. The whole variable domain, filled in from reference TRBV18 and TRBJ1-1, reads NAGVMQNPRHLVRRRGQEARLRCSPMKGHSHVYWYRQLPEEGLKFMVYLQKENIIDESGMPKERFSAEFPKEGPSILRIQQVVRGDSAAYFCASSLPQGRAEAFFGQGTRLTVV.

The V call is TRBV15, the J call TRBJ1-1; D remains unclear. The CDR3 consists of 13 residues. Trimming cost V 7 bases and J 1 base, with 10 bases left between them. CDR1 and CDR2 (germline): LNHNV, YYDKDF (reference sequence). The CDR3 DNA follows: TGTGCCACCACAGTCAGGTCGAACACTGAAGCTTTCTTT. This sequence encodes CATTVRSNTEAFF.

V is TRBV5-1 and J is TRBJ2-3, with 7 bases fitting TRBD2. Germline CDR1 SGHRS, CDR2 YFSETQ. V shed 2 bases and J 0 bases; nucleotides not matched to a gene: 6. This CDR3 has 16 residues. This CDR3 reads CASSFGSGVSTDTQYF. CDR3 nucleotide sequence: TGCGCCAGCAGCTTTGGGAGCGGGGTTAGCACAGATACGCAGTATTTT. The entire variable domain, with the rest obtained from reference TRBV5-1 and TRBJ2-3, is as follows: KAGVTQTPRYLIKTRGQQVTLSCSPISGHRSVSWYQQTPGQGLQFLFEYFSETQRNKGNFPGRFSGRQFSNSRSEMNVSTLELGDSALYLCASSFGSGVSTDTQYFGPGTRLTVL.

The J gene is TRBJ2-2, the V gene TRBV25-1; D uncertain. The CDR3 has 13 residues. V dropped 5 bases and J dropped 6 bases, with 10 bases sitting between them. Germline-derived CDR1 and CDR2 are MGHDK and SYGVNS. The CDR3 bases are TGTGCCAGCAGTCTCAGAATCCCCGGGGAGCTGTTTTTT. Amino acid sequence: CASSLRIPGELFF.

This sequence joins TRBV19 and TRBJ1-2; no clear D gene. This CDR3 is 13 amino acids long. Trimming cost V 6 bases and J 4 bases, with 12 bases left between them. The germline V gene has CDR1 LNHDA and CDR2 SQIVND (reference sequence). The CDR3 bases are TGTGCCAGTAGGACGGCCAGAGGCTATGGCTACACCTTC. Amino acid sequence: CASRTARGYGYTF. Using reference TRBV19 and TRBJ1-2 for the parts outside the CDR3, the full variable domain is DGGITQSPKYLFRKEGQNVTLSCEQNLNHDAMYWYRQDPGQGLRLIYYSQIVNDFQKGDIAEGYSVSREKKESFPLTVTSAQKNPTAFYLCASRTARGYGYTFGSGTRLTVV.

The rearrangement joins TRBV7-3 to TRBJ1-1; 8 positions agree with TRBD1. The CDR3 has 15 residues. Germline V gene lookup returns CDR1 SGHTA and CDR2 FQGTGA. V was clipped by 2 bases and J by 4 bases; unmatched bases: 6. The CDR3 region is CASSLAGQETTEAFF. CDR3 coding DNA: TGTGCCAGCAGCTTAGCGGGACAGGAGACCACTGAAGCTTTCTTT.

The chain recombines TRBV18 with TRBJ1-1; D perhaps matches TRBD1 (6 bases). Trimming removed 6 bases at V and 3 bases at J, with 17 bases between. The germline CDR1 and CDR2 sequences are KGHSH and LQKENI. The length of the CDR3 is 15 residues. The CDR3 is CASSSLKQGDTEAFF. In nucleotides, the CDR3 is TGTGCCAGCTCTTCTTTGAAACAGGGTGACACTGAAGCTTTCTTT.

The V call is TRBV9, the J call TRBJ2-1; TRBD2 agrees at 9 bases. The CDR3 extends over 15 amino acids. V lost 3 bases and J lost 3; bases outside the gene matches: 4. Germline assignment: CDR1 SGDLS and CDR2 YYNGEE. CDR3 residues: CASSATSGSYNEQFF. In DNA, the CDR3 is TGTGCCAGCAGCGCGACTAGCGGCAGCTACAATGAGCAGTTCTTC.

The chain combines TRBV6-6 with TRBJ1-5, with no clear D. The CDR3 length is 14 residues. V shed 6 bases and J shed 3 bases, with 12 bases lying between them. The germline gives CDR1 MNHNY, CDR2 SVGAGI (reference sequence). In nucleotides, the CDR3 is TGTGCCAGCAGCCGTGTGGCCCTCAATCAGCCCCAGCATTTT. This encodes CASSRVALNQPQHF.

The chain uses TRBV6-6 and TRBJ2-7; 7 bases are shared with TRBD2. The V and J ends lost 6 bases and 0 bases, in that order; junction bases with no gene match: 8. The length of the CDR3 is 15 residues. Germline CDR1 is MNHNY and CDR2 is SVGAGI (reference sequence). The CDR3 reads CASSYNGGGSYEQYF. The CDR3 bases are TGTGCCAGCAGCTATAATGGGGGGGGCTCCTACGAGCAGTACTTC.